This TCR beta chain was recovered during a study of T cells in localized non-small cell lung cancer. Study-level results: Uninvolved adjacent lung had the highest recorded T cell clonality, with tumor below it. Heterogeneity remains possible, as sequencing covered one tumor region only. The appearance of a median roughly 61 of the top 100 tumor clones was seen in adjacent lung.

The table came from immunoSEQ multiplex PCR; TCRdb's copy has only in-frame clones and leaves some out. The table shows about 5,700 clones, with 35% to 40% occurring only once. V lost 4 bases to trimming and J lost 6 bases, with 26 bases between them. The germline V gene encodes CDR1 SGDLS and CDR2 YYNGEE. This CDR3 comprises 18 residues. This clone is judged medium-sized (0.01 to 0.1%). Its antigen is unidentified. V and J are TRBV9 and TRBJ2-1; D might be TRBD1 or TRBD2, each matching 6 bases. Sample: lung tumor tissue, taken before any cancer treatment. The receptor's source is a male donor older than 55 with stage I squamous cell lung carcinoma. The CDR3: CASSFQAMGGLGGNEQFF. In DNA form, the CDR3 reads TGTGCCAGCAGCTTTCAAGCAATGGGGGGCCTCGGAGGCAATGAGCAGTTCTTC.